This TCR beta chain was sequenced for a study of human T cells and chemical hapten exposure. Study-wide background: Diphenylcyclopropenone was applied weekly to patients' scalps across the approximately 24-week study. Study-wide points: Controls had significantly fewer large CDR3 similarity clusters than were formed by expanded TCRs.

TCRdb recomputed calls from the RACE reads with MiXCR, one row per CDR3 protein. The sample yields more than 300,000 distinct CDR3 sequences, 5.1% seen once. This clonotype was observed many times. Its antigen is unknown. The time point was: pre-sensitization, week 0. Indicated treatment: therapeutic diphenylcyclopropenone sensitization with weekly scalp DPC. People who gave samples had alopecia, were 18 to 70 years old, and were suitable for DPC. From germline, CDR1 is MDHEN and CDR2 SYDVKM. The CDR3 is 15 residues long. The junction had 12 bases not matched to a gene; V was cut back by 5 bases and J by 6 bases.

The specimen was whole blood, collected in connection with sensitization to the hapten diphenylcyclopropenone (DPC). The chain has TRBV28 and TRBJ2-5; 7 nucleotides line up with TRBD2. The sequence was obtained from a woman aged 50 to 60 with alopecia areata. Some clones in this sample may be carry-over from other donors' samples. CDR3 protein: CASSPLAAQEKTQYF. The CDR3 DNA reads TGTGCCAGCAGTCCTCTAGCGGCCCAGGAAAAGACCCAGTACTTC. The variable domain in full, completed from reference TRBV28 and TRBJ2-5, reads DVKVTQSSRYLVKRTGEKVFLECVQDMDHENMFWYRQDPGLGLRLIYFSYDVKMKEKGDIPEGYSVSREKKERFSLILESASTNQTSMYLCASSPLAAQEKTQYFGPGTRLLVL.